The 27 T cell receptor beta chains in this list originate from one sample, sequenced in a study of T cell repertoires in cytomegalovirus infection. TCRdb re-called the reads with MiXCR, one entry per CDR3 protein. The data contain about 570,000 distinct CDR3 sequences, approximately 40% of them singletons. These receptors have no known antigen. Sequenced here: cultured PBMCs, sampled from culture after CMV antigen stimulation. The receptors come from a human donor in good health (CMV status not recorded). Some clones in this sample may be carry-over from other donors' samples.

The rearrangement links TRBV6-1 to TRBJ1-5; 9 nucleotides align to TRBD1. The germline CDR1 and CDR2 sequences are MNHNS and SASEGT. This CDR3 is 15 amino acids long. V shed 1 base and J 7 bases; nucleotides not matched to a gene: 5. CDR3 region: CASSEEDRGGQPQHF. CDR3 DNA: TGTGCCAGCAGTGAAGAGGACAGGGGTGGGCAGCCCCAGCATTTT.

In DNA, the CDR3 is TGCAGTGCTAGAGATAAAACTTTCCCAGGACAGGGCAGCTCCTACGAGCAGTACTTC. This sequence encodes CSARDKTFPGQGSSYEQYF. V usage is TRBV20-1 and J usage is TRBJ2-7; TRBD1 matches at 8 bases. This CDR3 spans 19 amino acids. The V gene's germline CDR1 is DFQATT and CDR2 SNEGSKA (reference sequence). V shed 0 bases, J shed 0 bases, and the junction held 16 bases outside the gene matches.

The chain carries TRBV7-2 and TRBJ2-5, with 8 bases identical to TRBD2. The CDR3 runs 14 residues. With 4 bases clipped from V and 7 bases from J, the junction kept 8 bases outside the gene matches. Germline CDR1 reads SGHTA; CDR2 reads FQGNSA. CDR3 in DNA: TGTGCCAGCAGCTACTCGCGGGGGGCAGTGACCCAGTACTTC. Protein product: CASSYSRGAVTQYF.

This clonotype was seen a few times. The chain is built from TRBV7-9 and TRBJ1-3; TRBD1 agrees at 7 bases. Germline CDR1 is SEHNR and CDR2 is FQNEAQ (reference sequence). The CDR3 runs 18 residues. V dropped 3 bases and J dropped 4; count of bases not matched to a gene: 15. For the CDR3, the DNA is TGTGCCAGCAGCTTCTCTTCGGCGCACAGGGGACGCGGAAACACCATATATTTT. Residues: CASSFSSAHRGRGNTIYF.

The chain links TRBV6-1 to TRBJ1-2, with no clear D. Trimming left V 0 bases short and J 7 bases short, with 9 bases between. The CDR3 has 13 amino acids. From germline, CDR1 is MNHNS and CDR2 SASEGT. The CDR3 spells CASSEATPFGYTF. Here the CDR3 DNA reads TGTGCCAGCAGTGAAGCTACGCCCTTTGGCTACACCTTC.

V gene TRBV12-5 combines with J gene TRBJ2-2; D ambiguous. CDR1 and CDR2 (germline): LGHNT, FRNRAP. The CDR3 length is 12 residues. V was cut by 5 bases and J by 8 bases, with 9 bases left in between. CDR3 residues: CASGTEEGELFF. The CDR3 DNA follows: TGTGCTAGTGGTACCGAAGAGGGGGAGCTGTTTTTT.

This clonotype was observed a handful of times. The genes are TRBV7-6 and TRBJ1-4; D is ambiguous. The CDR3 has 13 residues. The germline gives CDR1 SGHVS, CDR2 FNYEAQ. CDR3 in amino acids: CVSAGRTNEKLFF. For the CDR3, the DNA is TGTGTTTCGGCGGGGAGAACTAATGAAAAACTGTTTTTT.

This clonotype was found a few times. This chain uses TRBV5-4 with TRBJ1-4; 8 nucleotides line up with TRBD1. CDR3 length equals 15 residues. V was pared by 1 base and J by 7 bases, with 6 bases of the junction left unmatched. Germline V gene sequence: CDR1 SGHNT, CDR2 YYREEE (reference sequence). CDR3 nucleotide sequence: TGTGCCAGCAGCTTGACAGGGGGATTTGGTGAAAAACTGTTTTTT. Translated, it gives CASSLTGGFGEKLFF.

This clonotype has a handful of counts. This CDR3 reads CASSIGKAGGRETQYF. The CDR3 coding sequence is TGTGCCAGTAGCATCGGCAAAGCGGGGGGGCGAGAGACCCAGTACTTC. The rearrangement joins TRBV19 to TRBJ2-5; TRBD2 matches at 10 bases. V lost 6 bases and J lost 4; bases outside the gene matches: 11. Per the germline V gene, CDR1 is LNHDA and CDR2 is SQIVND (reference sequence). There are 16 residues in the CDR3.

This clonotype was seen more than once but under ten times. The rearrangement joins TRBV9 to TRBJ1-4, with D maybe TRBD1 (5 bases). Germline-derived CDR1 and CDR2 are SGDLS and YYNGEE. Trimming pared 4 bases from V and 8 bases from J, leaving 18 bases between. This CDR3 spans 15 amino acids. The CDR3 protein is CASSPHSGITEKLFF. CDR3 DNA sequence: TGTGCCAGCAGCCCCCACTCAGGGATAACCGAAAAACTGTTTTTT.

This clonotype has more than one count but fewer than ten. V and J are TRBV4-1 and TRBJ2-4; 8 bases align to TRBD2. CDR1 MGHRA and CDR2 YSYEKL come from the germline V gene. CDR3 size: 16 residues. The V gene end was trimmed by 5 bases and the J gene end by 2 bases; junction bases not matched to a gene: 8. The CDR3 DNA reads TGCGCCAGCAGCGCCCCGGGACTAGGTCCCAAAAACATTCAGTACTTC. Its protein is CASSAPGLGPKNIQYF.

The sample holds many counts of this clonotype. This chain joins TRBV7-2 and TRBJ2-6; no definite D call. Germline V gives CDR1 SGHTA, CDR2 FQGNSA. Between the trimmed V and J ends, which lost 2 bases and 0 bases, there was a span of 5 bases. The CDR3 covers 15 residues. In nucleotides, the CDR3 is TGTGCCAGCAGCTTACGGACCTCTGGGGCCAACGTCCTGACTTTC. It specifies CASSLRTSGANVLTF.

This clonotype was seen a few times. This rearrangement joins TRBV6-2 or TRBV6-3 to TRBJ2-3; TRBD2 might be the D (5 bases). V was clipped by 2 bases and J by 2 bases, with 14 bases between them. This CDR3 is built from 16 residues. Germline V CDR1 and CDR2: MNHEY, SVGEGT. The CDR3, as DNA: TGTGCCAGCAGTTACGGCCCAGCGGACTCCACAGATACGCAGTATTTT. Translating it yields CASSYGPADSTDTQYF.

The CDR3 reads CASSPGPEETQYF. DNA for the CDR3: TGTGCCAGTAGTCCTGGACCCGAAGAGACCCAGTACTTC. The V gene is TRBV19, the J gene TRBJ2-5; D is undetermined. Trimming stripped 5 bases from V and 3 bases from J, with 10 bases between. Germline CDR1 reads LNHDA; CDR2 reads SQIVND (reference sequence). This CDR3 comprises 13 residues.

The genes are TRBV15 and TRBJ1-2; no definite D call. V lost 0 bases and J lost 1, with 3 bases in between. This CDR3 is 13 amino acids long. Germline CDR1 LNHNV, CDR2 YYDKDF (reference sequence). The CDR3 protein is CATSRDVNYGYTF. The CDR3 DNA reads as TGTGCCACCAGCAGAGACGTTAACTATGGCTACACCTTC.

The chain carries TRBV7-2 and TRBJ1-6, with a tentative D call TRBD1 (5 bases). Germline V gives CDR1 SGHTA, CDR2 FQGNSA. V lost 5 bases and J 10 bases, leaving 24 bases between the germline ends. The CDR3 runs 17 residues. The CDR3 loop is CASSPAGPSLGYSPLHF. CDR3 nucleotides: TGTGCCAGCAGCCCGGCGGGGCCTTCCCTCGGATACTCACCCCTCCACTTT.

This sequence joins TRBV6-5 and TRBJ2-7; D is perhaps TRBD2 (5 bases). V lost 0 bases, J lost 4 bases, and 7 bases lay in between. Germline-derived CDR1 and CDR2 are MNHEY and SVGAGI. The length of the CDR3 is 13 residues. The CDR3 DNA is TGTGCCAGCAGTTACTCGGGAGAGTACGAGCAGTACTTC. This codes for CASSYSGEYEQYF.

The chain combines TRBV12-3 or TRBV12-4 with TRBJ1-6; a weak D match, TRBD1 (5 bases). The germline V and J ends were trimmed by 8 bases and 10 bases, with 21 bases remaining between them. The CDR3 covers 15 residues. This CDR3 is CASLRALGLASPLHF. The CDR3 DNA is TGTGCCAGCTTGAGGGCCCTGGGGCTCGCGTCACCCCTCCACTTT.

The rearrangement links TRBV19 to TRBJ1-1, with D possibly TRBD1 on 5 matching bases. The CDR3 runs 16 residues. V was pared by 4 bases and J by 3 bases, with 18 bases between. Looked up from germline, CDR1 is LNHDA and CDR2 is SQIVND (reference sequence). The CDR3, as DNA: TGTGCCAGTAGTAGACACACAGCGGGGCCGGACACTGAAGCTTTCTTT. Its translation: CASSRHTAGPDTEAFF.

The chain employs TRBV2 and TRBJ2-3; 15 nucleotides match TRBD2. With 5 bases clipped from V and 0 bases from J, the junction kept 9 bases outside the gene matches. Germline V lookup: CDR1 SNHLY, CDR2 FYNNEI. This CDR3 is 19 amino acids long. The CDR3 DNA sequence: TGTGCCAGCAGTCGAAGGGGACTAGCGGGAGGCCCGAGCACAGATACGCAGTATTTT. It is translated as CASSRRGLAGGPSTDTQYF.

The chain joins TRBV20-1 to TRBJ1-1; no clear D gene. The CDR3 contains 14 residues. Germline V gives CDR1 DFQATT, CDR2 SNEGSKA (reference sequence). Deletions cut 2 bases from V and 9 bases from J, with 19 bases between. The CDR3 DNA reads TGCAGTGCTAGAACCTCAAGGCCGGACGGGAAAGCTTTCTTT. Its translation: CSARTSRPDGKAFF.

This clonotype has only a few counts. DNA for the CDR3: TGTGCCAGCAGCTTCCGGGCCTCCGGGCGGCAGACCCAGTACTTC. It yields the protein CASSFRASGRQTQYF. The chain uses TRBV7-2 and TRBJ2-5; no reliable D call. The CDR3 consists of 15 residues. Trimming removed 3 bases from V and 6 bases from J, with 17 bases in between. Germline V gene lookup returns CDR1 SGHTA and CDR2 FQGNSA.

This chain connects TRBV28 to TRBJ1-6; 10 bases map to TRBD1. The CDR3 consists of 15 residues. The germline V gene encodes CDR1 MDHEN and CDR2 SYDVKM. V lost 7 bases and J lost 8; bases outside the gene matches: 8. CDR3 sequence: CASTTPGQGDSPLHF. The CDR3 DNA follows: TGTGCCAGCACCACCCCTGGACAGGGGGATTCACCCCTCCACTTT. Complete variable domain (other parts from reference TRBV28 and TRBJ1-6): DVKVTQSSRYLVKRTGEKVFLECVQDMDHENMFWYRQDPGLGLRLIYFSYDVKMKEKGDIPEGYSVSREKKERFSLILESASTNQTSMYLCASTTPGQGDSPLHFGNGTRLTVT.

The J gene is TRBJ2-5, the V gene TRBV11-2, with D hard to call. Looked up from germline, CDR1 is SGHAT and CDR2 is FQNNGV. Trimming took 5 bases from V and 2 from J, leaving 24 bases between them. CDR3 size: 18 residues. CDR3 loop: CASSTIAPRPGQQETQYF. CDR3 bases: TGTGCCAGCAGCACAATCGCTCCGAGGCCAGGCCAGCAAGAGACCCAGTACTTC.

CDR3 sequence (DNA): TGCAGTGCTAGACGTCAGGGTAGTGGCTACACCTTC. Translating gives CSARRQGSGYTF. This chain joins TRBV20-1 and TRBJ1-2; the D gene is possibly TRBD1 (5 bases). Germline V CDR1 and CDR2: DFQATT, SNEGSKA (reference sequence). The CDR3 covers 12 residues. Trimming stripped 2 bases from V and 7 bases from J, with 11 bases between.

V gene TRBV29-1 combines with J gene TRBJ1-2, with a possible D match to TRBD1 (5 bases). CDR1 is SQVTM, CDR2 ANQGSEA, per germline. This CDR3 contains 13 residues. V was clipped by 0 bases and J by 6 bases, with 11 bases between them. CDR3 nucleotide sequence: TGCAGCGTTGAAGATCGTCAGGGAGATGGCTACACCTTC. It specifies CSVEDRQGDGYTF.

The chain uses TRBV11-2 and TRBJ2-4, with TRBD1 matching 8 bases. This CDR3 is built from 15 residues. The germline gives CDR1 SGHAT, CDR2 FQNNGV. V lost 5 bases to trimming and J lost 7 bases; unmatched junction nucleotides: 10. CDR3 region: CASSNTSRGRNIQYF. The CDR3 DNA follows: TGTGCCAGCAGCAACACGTCCAGGGGGCGGAACATTCAGTACTTC. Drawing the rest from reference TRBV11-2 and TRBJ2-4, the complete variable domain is EAGVAQSPRYKIIEKRQSVAFWCNPISGHATLYWYQQILGQGPKLLIQFQNNGVVDDSQLPKDRFSAERLKGVDSTLKIQPAKLEDSAVYLCASSNTSRGRNIQYFGAGTRLSVL.